This entry describes one TCR beta chain. The sample holds one count of this clone. No cognate antigen has been identified for it. Base quality data are lacking; no much larger clone is found one base away. One collaborating source in Seattle enrolled patients while the patients were actively infected and followed the patients over time throughout the course of disease. Whole blood was collected in K2EDTA tubes by collaborating institutions according to the institutions' own protocols. For TCRbeta analysis, collaborator samples were shipped as frozen whole blood, as isolated PBMCs, or as DNA extracted from either sample type. CDR1 and CDR2 were assigned from the germline V gene as SGHRS and YFSETQ. The CDR3 starts with the cysteine, ends with the phenylalanine, and has 15 residues. The entry retains the CDR3 DNA only, 45 bases that are in frame from base 1. The junction carries 15 bases between V and J, which are trimmed by 3 bases and 2 bases respectively.

The immunoSEQ Assay, a bias-controlled multiplex PCR, was used to amplify TCRbeta CDR3 regions from genomic DNA. Turning to the authors' computational methods: Within the assay, amplification of reference gene primers was used to estimate how many nucleated cells each sample contained. Sequence reads were collapsed and filtered to measure the absolute abundance of every unique TCRbeta CDR3 rearrangement. For each sample, productive Simpson clonality was calculated by taking the square root of Simpson's diversity index across productive rearrangements. The clones in this table, taken by TCRdb from immuneACCESS, are in-frame only. Not every clone is retained; where verified, under half of the shortfall comes from an unresolved V gene, and the cause of the rest is unknown. The V and J calls and clone size come from that table; D and trimming were worked out from the DNA. Present in this sample are about 330,000 clones, roughly 89% of which were seen just once. Together, the top ten hold approximately 9.4% of the sample.

This entry belongs to a study of blood T cell repertoires in COVID-19 (TCRdb year 2020). Regarding the research as a whole: Collaborator samples came from the United States, Italy and Spain and covered acute and convalescent phases of COVID-19. Nearly every sample came with metadata listing a de-identified subject ID, COVID-19 status, age in years and sex. Deeply sampled blood TCRbeta repertoires from subjects exposed to, actively infected with, or recovered from COVID-19 were included in the dataset. Where available, HLA class I and class II types were taken from metadata supplied by the sample provider and were not determined by assay-based typing. The repertoires were made available in a free public database intended to serve as a resource for research on the immune response to SARS-CoV-2. Samples came from the ongoing ImmuneRACE study (first 160 participants) plus 1,254 subjects from 6 global collaborators. The prospective study material was composed of cDNA or gDNA derived from T cells, B-cell-depleted T cells, or PBMCs. Study-level results and caveats: How much clinical and demographic metadata was included differed by source and by participant, and the metadata was provided uncurated.

The chain links TRBV5-1 with TRBJ2-7; TRBD2 is possibly the D segment (7 matching bases). Material for sequencing was peripheral blood. The receptor comes from a man in his thirties or forties with COVID-19, enrolled during active disease. The DNA sequence follows: TGCGCCAGCAGCTGGGGGGGGCCATCCGCCTACGAGCAGTACTTC. It encodes CASSWGGPSAYEQYF.